This T cell receptor (beta chain) was sequenced during a study of monozygotic twins with cystic fibrosis. Study-wide findings and caveats: Shared CDR3 numbers were not associated with age, concordance or severity. Low clonality (median about 0.0095) suggested a mostly naive repertoire.

Generated by immunoSEQ multiplex PCR, the TCRdb table keeps only in-frame clones and is missing some. The data hold 15,000 to 20,000 clones, with around 96% observed a single time. Turning to this clone: Its antigen is as yet unknown.

Germline CDR1 is SGHTS and CDR2 is YDEGEE. The CDR3 has 15 amino acids. Losses at the gene ends were 4 bases for V and 5 bases for J; bases not matched to a gene: 7. The genes are TRBV5-8 and TRBJ2-1; 9 nucleotides match TRBD1. The receptor comes from a girl aged 2-9 years with cystic fibrosis. What was sequenced was blood. CDR3 bases: TGTGCCAGCAGCCCGGGGACAGGGCTTAACAATGAGCAGTTCTTC. This encodes CASSPGTGLNNEQFF.